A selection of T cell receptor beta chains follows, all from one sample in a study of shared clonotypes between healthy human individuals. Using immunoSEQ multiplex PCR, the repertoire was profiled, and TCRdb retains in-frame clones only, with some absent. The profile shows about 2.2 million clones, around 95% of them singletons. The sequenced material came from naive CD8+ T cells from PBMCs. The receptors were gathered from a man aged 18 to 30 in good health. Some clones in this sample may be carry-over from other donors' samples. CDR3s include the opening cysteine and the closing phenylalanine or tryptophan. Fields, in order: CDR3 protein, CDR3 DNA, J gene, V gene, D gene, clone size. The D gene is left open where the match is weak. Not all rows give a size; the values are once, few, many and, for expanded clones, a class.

CDR3 protein: CASSFPAGSYNEQFF
CDR3 DNA: TGTGCCAGCAGCTTCCCAGCGGGATCCTACAATGAGCAGTTCTTC
J gene: TRBJ2-1
V gene: TRBV7-8
D gene: TRBD2
clone size: -

CDR3 protein: CASSQDLGTFLYNYGYTF
CDR3 DNA: TGCGCCAGCAGCCAAGATCTGGGCACCTTCCTTTACAACTATGGCTACACCTTC
J gene: TRBJ1-2
V gene: TRBV4-3
D gene: -
clone size: -

CDR3 protein: CASSYGRNTEAFF
CDR3 DNA: TGTGCCAGCAGTTATGGGAGGAACACTGAAGCTTTCTTT
J gene: TRBJ1-1
V gene: TRBV6-5
D gene: -
clone size: -

CDR3 protein: CASSLPLIF
CDR3 DNA: TGTGCCAGCAGCTTACCCCTAATATTT
J gene: TRBJ1-1
V gene: TRBV13
D gene: -
clone size: -

CDR3 protein: CSVEGASGATYNEQFF
CDR3 DNA: TGCAGCGTTGAAGGGGCTAGCGGGGCGACATACAATGAGCAGTTCTTC
J gene: TRBJ2-1
V gene: TRBV29-1
D gene: TRBD2
clone size: -

CDR3 protein: CASSLNGEGYNEQFF
CDR3 DNA: TGTGCCAGCAGCTTAAATGGAGAGGGTTACAATGAGCAGTTCTTC
J gene: TRBJ2-1
V gene: TRBV7-7
D gene: -
clone size: -

CDR3 protein: CASSFIGTGGRSYEQYF
CDR3 DNA: TGTGCCAGCAGCTTCATTGGGACAGGGGGCCGCTCCTACGAGCAGTACTTC
J gene: TRBJ2-7
V gene: TRBV7-8
D gene: TRBD1
clone size: -

CDR3 protein: CASSHGLAADTQYF
CDR3 DNA: TGTGCCAGTAGTCACGGACTAGCGGCAGATACGCAGTATTTT
J gene: TRBJ2-3
V gene: TRBV19
D gene: TRBD2
clone size: -

CDR3 protein: CAWSGPYPDDYGYTF
CDR3 DNA: TGTGCCTGGAGTGGCCCCTACCCAGACGACTATGGCTACACCTTC
J gene: TRBJ1-2
V gene: TRBV30
D gene: -
clone size: -

CDR3 protein: CASSFRGSTGELFF
CDR3 DNA: TGTGCCAGCAGCTTTCGGGGGAGCACCGGGGAGCTGTTTTTT
J gene: TRBJ2-2
V gene: TRBV7-9
D gene: -
clone size: -

CDR3 protein: CASSDAAGTPLEQYF
CDR3 DNA: TGTGCCAGCAGTGACGCCGCGGGGACCCCCTTGGAGCAGTACTTC
J gene: TRBJ2-7
V gene: TRBV2
D gene: -
clone size: -

CDR3 protein: CASSYGGRSGNTIYF
CDR3 DNA: TGTGCCAGCAGTTACGGGGGGCGATCTGGAAACACCATATATTTT
J gene: TRBJ1-3
V gene: TRBV6-6
D gene: -
clone size: -

CDR3 protein: CASSELRALTDTQYF
CDR3 DNA: TGTGCCAGCAGTGAATTACGGGCCCTCACAGATACGCAGTATTTT
J gene: TRBJ2-3
V gene: TRBV6-1
D gene: -
clone size: once

CDR3 protein: CASSAALGVGTEAFF
CDR3 DNA: TGTGCCAGCAGCGCCGCTTTAGGGGTTGGAACTGAAGCTTTCTTT
J gene: TRBJ1-1
V gene: TRBV9
D gene: -
clone size: -

CDR3 protein: CASSYGSGTGELFF
CDR3 DNA: TGTGCCAGCAGTTACGGGAGCGGGACCGGGGAGCTGTTTTTT
J gene: TRBJ2-2
V gene: TRBV6-5
D gene: -
clone size: -

CDR3 protein: CASRLFSGSPIAGELFF
CDR3 DNA: TGTGCCAGCAGGCTGTTCTCCGGTTCACCGATCGCCGGGGAGCTGTTTTTT
J gene: TRBJ2-2
V gene: TRBV28
D gene: -
clone size: -

CDR3 protein: CASSYGTSGSYEQYF
CDR3 DNA: TGTGCCAGCAGCTATGGGACTAGCGGGAGCTACGAGCAGTACTTC
J gene: TRBJ2-7
V gene: TRBV13
D gene: TRBD2
clone size: -

CDR3 protein: CASSDRAGSGEQFF
CDR3 DNA: TGTGCCAGCAGCGACAGGGCAGGATCAGGCGAGCAGTTCTTC
J gene: TRBJ2-1
V gene: TRBV6-5
D gene: TRBD1
clone size: -

CDR3 protein: CASSLGTSGSTDTQYF
CDR3 DNA: TGTGCCAGCAGCTTGGGTACTAGCGGGAGCACAGATACGCAGTATTTT
J gene: TRBJ2-3
V gene: TRBV11-2
D gene: TRBD2
clone size: -

CDR3 protein: CAWKARAYGYTF
CDR3 DNA: TGTGCCTGGAAGGCCAGGGCCTATGGCTACACCTTC
J gene: TRBJ1-2
V gene: TRBV30
D gene: -
clone size: -

CDR3 protein: CASSLSFRAAYNEQFF
CDR3 DNA: TGTGCCAGCAGTTTATCGTTCAGGGCCGCCTACAATGAGCAGTTCTTC
J gene: TRBJ2-1
V gene: TRBV27
D gene: -
clone size: -

CDR3 protein: CAISEPSSPDPYEQYF
CDR3 DNA: TGTGCCATCAGTGAGCCTAGCAGCCCAGACCCCTACGAGCAGTACTTC
J gene: TRBJ2-7
V gene: TRBV10-3
D gene: -
clone size: -

CDR3 protein: CASSPRQVDLLEQYF
CDR3 DNA: TGTGCCAGCAGCCCTCGACAGGTGGACCTCCTCGAGCAGTACTTC
J gene: TRBJ2-7
V gene: TRBV7-9
D gene: -
clone size: -

CDR3 protein: CASSQVVLPSGNTIYF
CDR3 DNA: TGCGCCAGCAGCCAAGTGGTACTGCCCTCTGGAAACACCATATATTTT
J gene: TRBJ1-3
V gene: TRBV4-1
D gene: -
clone size: -

CDR3 protein: CASSRPPGQRSWNTEAFF
CDR3 DNA: TGTGCCAGCAGCCGACCTCCGGGACAGAGAAGTTGGAACACTGAAGCTTTCTTT
J gene: TRBJ1-1
V gene: TRBV13
D gene: TRBD1
clone size: -

CDR3 protein: CASSPRGAGGGPEQYF
CDR3 DNA: TGTGCCAGCAGCCCCCGGGGGGCAGGGGGGGGCCCCGAGCAGTACTTC
J gene: TRBJ2-7
V gene: TRBV11-2
D gene: -
clone size: -

CDR3 protein: CASSPPGSGRDEQYF
CDR3 DNA: TGTGCCAGCAGCCCCCCAGGTAGCGGGAGAGACGAGCAGTACTTC
J gene: TRBJ2-7
V gene: TRBV4-2
D gene: TRBD2
clone size: -

CDR3 protein: CASRGLAGVAFF
CDR3 DNA: TGTGCCAGCAGAGGTTTAGCAGGGGTCGCTTTCTTT
J gene: TRBJ1-1
V gene: TRBV9
D gene: -
clone size: -

CDR3 protein: CASSSLGRNEQYF
CDR3 DNA: TGTGCCAGCAGTTCCCTCGGGAGGAACGAGCAGTACTTC
J gene: TRBJ2-7
V gene: TRBV28
D gene: TRBD2
clone size: -

CDR3 protein: CASSKVGGAGHTYEQYF
CDR3 DNA: TGTGCCAGCAGCAAAGTCGGGGGCGCTGGGCATACCTACGAGCAGTACTTC
J gene: TRBJ2-7
V gene: TRBV21-1
D gene: -
clone size: -

CDR3 protein: CASSVDADWGTEAFF
CDR3 DNA: TGTGCCAGCAGCGTAGATGCCGATTGGGGCACTGAAGCTTTCTTT
J gene: TRBJ1-1
V gene: TRBV9
D gene: -
clone size: -

CDR3 protein: CASSIRQGIDQPQHF
CDR3 DNA: TGTGCCAGTAGTATCCGACAGGGCATCGATCAGCCCCAGCATTTT
J gene: TRBJ1-5
V gene: TRBV19
D gene: TRBD1
clone size: -

CDR3 protein: CATHQSKMNTEAFF
CDR3 DNA: TGTGCCACCCATCAGAGTAAAATGAACACTGAAGCTTTCTTT
J gene: TRBJ1-1
V gene: TRBV10-3
D gene: -
clone size: -

CDR3 protein: CASSFGWAASYEQYF
CDR3 DNA: TGCGCCAGCAGCTTCGGATGGGCCGCTTCCTACGAGCAGTACTTC
J gene: TRBJ2-7
V gene: TRBV5-1
D gene: -
clone size: -

CDR3 protein: CASSLSSRGSDTQYF
CDR3 DNA: TGTGCCAGCAGCTTGAGTTCCCGAGGGTCAGATACGCAGTATTTT
J gene: TRBJ2-3
V gene: TRBV5-5
D gene: -
clone size: -

CDR3 protein: CASSQDPGTMPGYTF
CDR3 DNA: TGCGCCAGCAGCCAAGATCCCGGGACAATGCCTGGCTACACCTTC
J gene: TRBJ1-2
V gene: TRBV4-1
D gene: -
clone size: once

CDR3 protein: CASSLLQGIQPQHF
CDR3 DNA: TGTGCCAGCAGCTTGCTACAGGGGATTCAGCCCCAGCATTTT
J gene: TRBJ1-5
V gene: TRBV5-8
D gene: TRBD1
clone size: -

CDR3 protein: CASSTSSDSSTDTQYF
CDR3 DNA: TGTGCCAGCAGCACCTCATCTGATTCTAGCACAGATACGCAGTATTTT
J gene: TRBJ2-3
V gene: TRBV7-6
D gene: -
clone size: -

CDR3 protein: CASSYGQGYPEQYF
CDR3 DNA: TGTGCCAGCAGTTACGGGCAGGGGTATCCCGAGCAGTACTTC
J gene: TRBJ2-7
V gene: TRBV6-5
D gene: -
clone size: -

CDR3 protein: CATSRLTSDRFNEQFF
CDR3 DNA: TGTGCCACCAGCAGATTAACCTCCGACAGGTTCAATGAGCAGTTCTTC
J gene: TRBJ2-1
V gene: TRBV15
D gene: -
clone size: -

CDR3 protein: CASSHDRDTYTDTQYF
CDR3 DNA: TGTGCCAGCAGCCACGACCGGGACACTTACACAGATACGCAGTATTTT
J gene: TRBJ2-3
V gene: TRBV6-6
D gene: -
clone size: -

CDR3 protein: CACSWGPTNQPQHF
CDR3 DNA: TGTGCCTGTAGCTGGGGGCCTACAAATCAGCCCCAGCATTTT
J gene: TRBJ1-5
V gene: TRBV28
D gene: -
clone size: -

CDR3 protein: CASSQDTPGSGTEAFF
CDR3 DNA: TGCGCCAGCAGCCAAGATACACCGGGAAGCGGCACTGAAGCTTTCTTT
J gene: TRBJ1-1
V gene: TRBV4-3
D gene: -
clone size: -

CDR3 protein: CAISDQSNTEAFF
CDR3 DNA: TGTGCCATCAGTGATCAGTCGAACACTGAAGCTTTCTTT
J gene: TRBJ1-1
V gene: TRBV10-3
D gene: -
clone size: -

CDR3 protein: CASSSVANTEAFF
CDR3 DNA: TGTGCCAGCAGTTCGGTAGCGAACACTGAAGCTTTCTTT
J gene: TRBJ1-1
V gene: TRBV7-3
D gene: -
clone size: -

CDR3 protein: CASSTGNRRPTEAFF
CDR3 DNA: TGTGCCAGCAGTACGGGGAACCGCCGGCCCACTGAAGCTTTCTTT
J gene: TRBJ1-1
V gene: TRBV27
D gene: -
clone size: -

CDR3 protein: CASSLNKVYEQYF
CDR3 DNA: TGTGCCAGCAGTTTAAACAAAGTCTACGAGCAGTACTTC
J gene: TRBJ2-7
V gene: TRBV28
D gene: -
clone size: -

CDR3 protein: CASSIGTAPAIGYTF
CDR3 DNA: TGTGCCAGCAGTATAGGGACGGCGCCCGCAATAGGCTACACCTTC
J gene: TRBJ1-2
V gene: TRBV28
D gene: -
clone size: -

CDR3 protein: CASSPNSRGYGYTF
CDR3 DNA: TGTGCCAGCAGTCCGAACTCCAGGGGGTATGGCTACACCTTC
J gene: TRBJ1-2
V gene: TRBV27
D gene: TRBD1
clone size: once

CDR3 protein: CASSEYGLQYF
CDR3 DNA: TGTGCCAGCAGTGAGTACGGCCTTCAGTACTTC
J gene: TRBJ2-4
V gene: TRBV25-1
D gene: -
clone size: -

CDR3 protein: CASSGMGRQSTDTQYF
CDR3 DNA: TGTGCCAGCAGCGGCATGGGTCGGCAGAGCACAGATACGCAGTATTTT
J gene: TRBJ2-3
V gene: TRBV7-9
D gene: -
clone size: -

CDR3 protein: CASMGTGNYEQYF
CDR3 DNA: TGTGCCAGCATGGGGACTGGGAATTACGAGCAGTACTTC
J gene: TRBJ2-7
V gene: TRBV2
D gene: -
clone size: -

CDR3 protein: CASSKDRDTSLEAFF
CDR3 DNA: TGTGCCAGCAGCAAAGATCGGGACACCTCGCTTGAAGCTTTCTTT
J gene: TRBJ1-1
V gene: TRBV21-1
D gene: -
clone size: -

CDR3 protein: CASSEFVGRGNTEAFF
CDR3 DNA: TGTGCCAGCAGTGAGTTTGTAGGGCGAGGGAACACTGAAGCTTTCTTT
J gene: TRBJ1-1
V gene: TRBV2
D gene: -
clone size: once

CDR3 protein: CASSYSAGPNIQYF
CDR3 DNA: TGTGCCAGCAGTTACTCGGCAGGGCCAAACATTCAGTACTTC
J gene: TRBJ2-4
V gene: TRBV6-5
D gene: -
clone size: -

CDR3 protein: CASNKQANEKLFF
CDR3 DNA: TGTGCCAGTAACAAACAGGCTAATGAAAAACTGTTTTTT
J gene: TRBJ1-4
V gene: TRBV19
D gene: -
clone size: -